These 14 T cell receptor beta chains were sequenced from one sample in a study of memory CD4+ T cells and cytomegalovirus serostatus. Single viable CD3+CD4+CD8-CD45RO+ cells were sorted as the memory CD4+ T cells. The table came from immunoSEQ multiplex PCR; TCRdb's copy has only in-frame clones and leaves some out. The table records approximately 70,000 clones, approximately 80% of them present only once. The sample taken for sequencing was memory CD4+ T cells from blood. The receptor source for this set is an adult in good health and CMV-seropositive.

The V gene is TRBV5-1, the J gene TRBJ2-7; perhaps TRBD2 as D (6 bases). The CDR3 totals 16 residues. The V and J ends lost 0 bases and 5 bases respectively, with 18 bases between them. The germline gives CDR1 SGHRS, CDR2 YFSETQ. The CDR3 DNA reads TGCGCCAGCAGCTTGGCCGTGCGGGGCTCTCAAGACGAGCAGTACTTC. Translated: CASSLAVRGSQDEQYF.

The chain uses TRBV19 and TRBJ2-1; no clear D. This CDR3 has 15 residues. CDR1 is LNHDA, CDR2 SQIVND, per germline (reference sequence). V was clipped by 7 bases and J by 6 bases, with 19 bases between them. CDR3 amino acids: CASNPRAPSPNEQFF. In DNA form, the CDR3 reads TGTGCCAGTAATCCTCGGGCTCCCTCGCCCAATGAGCAGTTCTTC.

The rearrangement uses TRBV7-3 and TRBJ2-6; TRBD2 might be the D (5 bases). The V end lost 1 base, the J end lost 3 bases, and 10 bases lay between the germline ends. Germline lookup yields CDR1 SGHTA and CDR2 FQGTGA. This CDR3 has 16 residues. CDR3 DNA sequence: TGTGCCAGCAGCTTAAATGCGGGCGGTGGGGCCAACGTCCTGACTTTC. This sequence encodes CASSLNAGGGANVLTF.

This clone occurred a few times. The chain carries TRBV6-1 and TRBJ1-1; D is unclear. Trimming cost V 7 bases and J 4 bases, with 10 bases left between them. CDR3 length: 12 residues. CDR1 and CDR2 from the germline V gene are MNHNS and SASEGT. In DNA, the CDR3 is TGTGCCAGCACCCATACGGGCACTGAAGCTTTCTTT. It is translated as CASTHTGTEAFF.

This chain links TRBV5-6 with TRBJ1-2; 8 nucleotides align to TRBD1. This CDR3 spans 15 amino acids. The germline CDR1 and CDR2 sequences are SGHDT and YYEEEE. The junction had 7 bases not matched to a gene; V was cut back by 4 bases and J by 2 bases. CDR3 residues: CASSGGQGGNYGYTF. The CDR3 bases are TGTGCCAGCAGCGGAGGACAGGGAGGAAACTATGGCTACACCTTC.

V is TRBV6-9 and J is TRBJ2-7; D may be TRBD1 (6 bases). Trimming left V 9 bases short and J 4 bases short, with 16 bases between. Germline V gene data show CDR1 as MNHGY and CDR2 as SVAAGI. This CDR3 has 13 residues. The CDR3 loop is CASKRTDRYEQYF. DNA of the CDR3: TGTGCCAGTAAACGGACAGACCGTTACGAGCAGTACTTC.

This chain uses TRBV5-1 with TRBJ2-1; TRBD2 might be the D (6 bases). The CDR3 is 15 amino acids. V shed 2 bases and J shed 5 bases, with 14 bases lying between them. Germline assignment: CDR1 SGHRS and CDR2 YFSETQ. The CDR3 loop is CASSLAGRNDNEQFF. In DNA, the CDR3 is TGCGCCAGCAGCTTAGCGGGTCGGAATGACAATGAGCAGTTCTTC.

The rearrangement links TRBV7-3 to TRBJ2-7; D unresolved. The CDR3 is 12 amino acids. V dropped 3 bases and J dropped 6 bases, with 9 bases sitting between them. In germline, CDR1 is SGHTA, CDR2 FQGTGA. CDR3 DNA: TGTGCCAGCAGCTTCCCCCAGCGCGAGCAGTACTTC. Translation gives CASSFPQREQYF. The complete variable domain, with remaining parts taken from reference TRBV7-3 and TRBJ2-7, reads GAGVSQTPSNKVTEKGKYVELRCDPISGHTALYWYRQSLGQGPEFLIYFQGTGAADDSGLPNDRFFAVRPEGSVSTLKIQRTERGDSAVYLCASSFPQREQYFGPGTRLTVT.

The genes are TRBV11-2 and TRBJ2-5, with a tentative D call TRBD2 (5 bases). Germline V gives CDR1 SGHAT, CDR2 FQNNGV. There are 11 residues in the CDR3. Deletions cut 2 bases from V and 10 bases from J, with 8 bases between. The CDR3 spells CASSLRGLQYF. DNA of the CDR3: TGTGCCAGCAGCTTACGGGGTCTCCAGTACTTC.

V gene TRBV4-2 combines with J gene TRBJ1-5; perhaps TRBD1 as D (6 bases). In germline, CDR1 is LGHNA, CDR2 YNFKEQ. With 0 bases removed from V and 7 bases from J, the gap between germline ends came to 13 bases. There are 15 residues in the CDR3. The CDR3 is CASSQDKGGKQPQHF. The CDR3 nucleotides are TGTGCCAGCAGCCAAGATAAGGGGGGGAAACAGCCCCAGCATTTT.

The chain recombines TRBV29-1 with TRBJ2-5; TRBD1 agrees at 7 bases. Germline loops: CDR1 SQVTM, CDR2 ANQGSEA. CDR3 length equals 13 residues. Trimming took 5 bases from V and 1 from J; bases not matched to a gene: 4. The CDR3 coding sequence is TGCAGCGTTCCTGGACAGGCCCAAGAGACCCAGTACTTC. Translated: CSVPGQAQETQYF.

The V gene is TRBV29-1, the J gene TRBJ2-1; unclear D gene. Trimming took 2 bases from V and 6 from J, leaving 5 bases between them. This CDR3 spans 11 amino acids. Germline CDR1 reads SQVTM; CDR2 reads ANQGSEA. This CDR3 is CSVERANEQFF. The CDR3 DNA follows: TGCAGCGTTGAAAGGGCCAATGAGCAGTTCTTC.

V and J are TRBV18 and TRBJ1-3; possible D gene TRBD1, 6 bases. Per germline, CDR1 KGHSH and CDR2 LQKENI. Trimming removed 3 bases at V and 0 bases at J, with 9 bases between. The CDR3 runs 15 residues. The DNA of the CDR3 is TGTGCCAGCTCACCCTCGGACAGCTCTGGAAACACCATATATTTT. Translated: CASSPSDSSGNTIYF.

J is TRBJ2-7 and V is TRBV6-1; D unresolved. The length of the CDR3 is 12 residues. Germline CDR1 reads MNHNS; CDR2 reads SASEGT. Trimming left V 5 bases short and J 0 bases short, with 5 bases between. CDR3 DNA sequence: TGTGCCAGCAGTCAACTCTCCTACGAGCAGTACTTC. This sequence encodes CASSQLSYEQYF.